The present TCR beta chain was sequenced within a study of cytomegalovirus exposure and HLA in healthy donors. A remark on this clone: Its target is unknown.

The study's findings and limits: Among TCR beta chains, those listed as cytomegalovirus-associated numbered over 150. The authors later found most CMV-associated TCR beta chains appeared HLA-restricted.

This CDR3 contains 15 residues. Germline V gene lookup returns CDR1 SGHVS and CDR2 FNYEAQ. The V segment lost 3 bases and the J segment 3 bases; nucleotides outside the gene matches: 5. The PCR had 60 Vbeta and 13 Jbeta primers. TCRdb's table, derived via immunoSEQ multiplex PCR, lists solely in-frame clones and lacks some. The sample holds about 190,000 clones, approximately 86% seen once. Sequencing used PBMCs. The sequence was collected from a boy aged 2-9 years in good health and CMV-seronegative. The chain employs TRBV7-6 and TRBJ2-1; 7 bases match TRBD2. The CDR3 here is CASSFPSGLYNEQFF. CDR3 DNA sequence: TGTGCCAGCAGCTTCCCTAGCGGCCTCTACAATGAGCAGTTCTTC.